This T cell receptor (beta chain) was observed in a study of blood T cells in healthy people across ages. Across the whole study: Template switching retrieved approximately one barcoded beta molecule for each two T cells.

Study results and caveats: Estimates drawn from one million T cells were deemed to understate diversity.

Combining a sample-barcoded 5' primer with a J-beta primer mix, a second PCR ran for about 7 to 11 cycles. Each cDNA molecule carried a tag from a template-switch adaptor that contained 12 random nucleotides. TCRdb re-called the 5' RACE reads through MiXCR, storing one row per CDR3 protein. The sample carries about 1 million distinct CDR3 sequences, over 35% recorded once. As to this clonotype: What it recognizes is unknown.

Sequencing was done on a sample of blood. The sequence came from a woman aged 55-69 years in good health.

The CDR3 DNA sequence: TGCGCCAGCAGCTTGGACCGGTCGCAGGGGATCGCAACTAATGAAAAACTGTTTTTT. It translates to CASSLDRSQGIATNEKLFF. This chain connects TRBV5-1 to TRBJ1-4, with D possibly being TRBD1 (6 bases). CDR3 size: 19 residues. The V end was cut by 0 bases, the J end by 0 bases, with 18 bases between. Germline lookup yields CDR1 SGHRS and CDR2 YFSETQ.